This T cell receptor beta chain was recovered during a study of blood T cell repertoires in COVID-19. Study context: Samples representing acute and convalescent COVID-19 were sourced from the United States, Italy and Spain. The analysed material was cDNA or gDNA that came from T cells, B-cell-depleted T cells, or PBMCs.

The CDR3 runs to 13 residues. V lost 0 bases and J 4 bases, leaving 7 bases between the germline ends. The V gene's germline CDR1 is SGHRS and CDR2 YFSETQ. As originally analysed: From reference gene primer amplification, estimates of nucleated cell counts were derived. Repertoires were generated with immunoSEQ multiplex PCR, while TCRdb's copy carries only in-frame clones and drops some. V, J and clone size were drawn from that table, and D and trimming were deduced from the DNA. In the table there are 200,000 to 300,000 clones, approximately 86% of which are singletons. V is TRBV5-1 and J is TRBJ1-2; D is unresolved. What was sequenced was peripheral blood. The TCR sequence derives from a human donor in a cohort sampled during active COVID-19. DNA of the CDR3: TGCGCCAGCAGCTTGGTGTCCTCCTATGGCTACACCTTC. It encodes CASSLVSSYGYTF.